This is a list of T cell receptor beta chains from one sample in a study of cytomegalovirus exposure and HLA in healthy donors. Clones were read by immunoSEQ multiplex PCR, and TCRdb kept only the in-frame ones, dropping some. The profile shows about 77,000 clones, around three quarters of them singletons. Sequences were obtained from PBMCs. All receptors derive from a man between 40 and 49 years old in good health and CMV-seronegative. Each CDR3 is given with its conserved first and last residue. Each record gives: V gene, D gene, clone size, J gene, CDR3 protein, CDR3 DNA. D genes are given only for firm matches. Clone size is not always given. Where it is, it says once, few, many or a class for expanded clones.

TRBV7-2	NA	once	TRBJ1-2	CASRFSGSSKGYGYTF	TGTGCCAGCAGGTTTAGCGGCTCGTCAAAGGGCTATGGCTACACCTTC
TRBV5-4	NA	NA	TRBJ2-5	CASSLGTTQETQYF	TGTGCCAGCAGCCTGGGGACAACCCAAGAGACCCAGTACTTC
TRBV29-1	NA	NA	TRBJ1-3	CSVEDLHGFGGNTIYF	TGCAGCGTTGAAGATCTTCATGGGTTCGGAGGCAACACCATATATTTT
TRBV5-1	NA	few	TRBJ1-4	CASSPGGSTNEKLFF	TGCGCCAGCAGCCCTGGGGGGTCAACTAATGAAAAACTGTTTTTT
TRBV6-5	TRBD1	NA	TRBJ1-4	CASRGQTNEKLFF	TGTGCCAGCAGGGGACAGACTAATGAAAAACTGTTTTTT
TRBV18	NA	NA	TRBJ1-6	CASSQGQSSYNSPLHF	TGTGCCAGCTCACAGGGGCAGAGCTCCTATAATTCACCCCTCCACTTT
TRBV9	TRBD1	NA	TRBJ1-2	CASRATGGAKGYTF	TGTGCCAGCAGAGCCACAGGGGGCGCAAAGGGCTACACCTTC
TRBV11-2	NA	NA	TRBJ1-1	CASSPAAGGRTEAFF	TGTGCCAGCAGCCCCGCGGCGGGGGGCCGGACTGAAGCTTTCTTT
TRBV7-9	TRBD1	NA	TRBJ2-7	CATGQGSYEQYF	TGTGCCACCGGACAGGGGAGCTACGAGCAGTACTTC
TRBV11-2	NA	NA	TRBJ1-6	CASSYDLGYSPLHF	TGTGCCAGCAGTTACGACTTGGGTTATTCACCCCTCCACTTT